This T cell receptor (beta chain) derives from a study of T cells after yellow fever vaccination. The study's findings and limits: A large majority of primary-vaccination clones showed up again after the booster (approximately 96% CD4, 88% CD8). Shared CD4/CD8 clonotypes were a small share, likely from convergent recombination.

One entry per CDR3 protein, called by TCRdb with MiXCR from the 5' RACE reads. This sample has approximately 120,000 distinct CDR3 sequences, with around 7.7% found just once. Germline CDR1 reads SGHTA; CDR2 reads FQGNSA. The V end was cut by 3 bases, the J end by 4 bases, with 8 bases between. There are 13 residues in the CDR3. This clonotype was detected ten times or more. The antigen is unknown. This chain joins TRBV7-2 and TRBJ2-3; D uncertain. The sequences come from CD4+ T cells sorted from PBMCs, collected 9 to 11 days after the first yellow fever vaccination. The TCR comes from a man aged 18 to 35 who received the YFV17D yellow fever vaccine. CDR3 in amino acids: CASSFFVPDTQYF. The CDR3 DNA sequence: TGTGCCAGCAGCTTCTTCGTCCCAGATACGCAGTATTTT.